A selection of T cell receptor beta chains follows, all from one sample in a study of T cell responses to AZD1222 COVID-19 vaccine. Clones were sequenced by immunoSEQ multiplex PCR, and TCRdb holds only the in-frame ones, with some missing. The sample consists of approximately 130,000 clones, about 90% of them appearing once. The material was peripheral blood, obtained on day 0 of AZD1222 vaccination. These receptors all stem from an adult in good health. CDR3s include the opening cysteine and the closing phenylalanine or tryptophan. The order of the fields is D gene, clone size, V gene, J gene, CDR3 protein, CDR3 DNA. The D gene is left open where the match is weak. Clone size appears in some rows only: once, few, many, or a class for an expanded clone.

>.|.|TRBV14|TRBJ2-1
CASSQVGGAYNEQFF
TGTGCCAGCAGCCAAGTAGGGGGAGCCTACAATGAGCAGTTCTTC
>.|.|TRBV9|TRBJ2-1
CASSTDDYNEQFF
TGTGCCAGCAGCACGGACGACTACAATGAGCAGTTCTTC
>.|.|TRBV11-2|TRBJ1-3
CASSLAPRGSSGNTIYF
TGTGCCAGCAGCTTAGCCCCTCGGGGGAGCTCTGGAAACACCATATATTTT
>.|.|TRBV18|TRBJ2-7
CASSPQGPRGYEQYF
TGTGCCAGCTCCCCGCAGGGTCCACGGGGTTACGAGCAGTACTTC
>TRBD1|.|TRBV30|TRBJ2-2
CAWDRGDTGELFF
TGTGCCTGGGACAGGGGAGACACCGGGGAGCTGTTTTTT
>TRBD1|.|TRBV9|TRBJ1-4
CASSLQGQNNEKLFF
TGTGCCAGCAGCTTACAGGGACAGAATAATGAAAAACTGTTTTTT
>.|.|TRBV7-3|TRBJ2-5
CASSPKVGLQETQYF
TGTGCCAGCAGCCCCAAGGTCGGCTTACAAGAGACCCAGTACTTC
>TRBD2|.|TRBV24-1|TRBJ2-2
CATSGTSGYTGELFF
TGTGCCACCAGTGGCACTAGCGGATACACCGGGGAGCTGTTTTTT
>.|.|TRBV29-1|TRBJ2-6
CSVRPGAGANVLTF
TGCAGCGTTCGCCCGGGAGCTGGGGCCAACGTCCTGACTTTC
>.|.|TRBV9|TRBJ1-3
CASSAAGGRSSGNTIYF
TGTGCCAGCAGCGCGGCCGGCGGACGGAGCTCTGGAAACACCATATATTTT
>.|.|TRBV9|TRBJ2-2
CASSVATEVTGELFF
TGTGCCAGCAGCGTAGCTACAGAGGTTACCGGGGAGCTGTTTTTT
>.|.|TRBV12-5|TRBJ1-5
CASGTSRELSNQPQHF
TGTGCTAGTGGAACCAGCCGGGAACTTAGCAATCAGCCCCAGCATTTT
>.|.|TRBV19|TRBJ1-5
CASMAGLTAGVYSNQPQHF
TGTGCCAGTATGGCGGGGTTGACGGCAGGGGTTTATAGCAATCAGCCCCAGCATTTT
>.|once|TRBV19|TRBJ2-7
CASSGPGDYEQYF
TGTGCCAGTAGTGGACCGGGTGACTACGAGCAGTACTTC
>.|.|TRBV30|TRBJ2-1
CAWSVGQGGVDEQFF
TGTGCCTGGAGTGTAGGACAGGGAGGGGTGGATGAGCAGTTCTTC
>.|.|TRBV19|TRBJ2-4
CASNPRGNKNIQYF
TGTGCCAGTAACCCACGGGGAAACAAAAACATTCAGTACTTC
>TRBD1|.|TRBV6-5|TRBJ1-2
CASTLGRQGSGYTF
TGTGCCAGCACTCTGGGCCGACAGGGCAGCGGCTACACCTTC
>.|.|TRBV11-1|TRBJ1-5
CASSLDLNQPQHF
TGTGCCAGCAGCTTAGACCTCAATCAGCCCCAGCATTTT
>.|once|TRBV18|TRBJ2-3
CASSPTKGLTDTQYF
TGTGCCAGCTCACCCACAAAGGGACTTACAGATACGCAGTATTTT
>TRBD2|.|TRBV7-9|TRBJ2-3
CASSLTGTSGTHTQYF
TGTGCCAGCAGCTTGACCGGGACTAGCGGGACCCATACGCAGTATTTT
>.|.|TRBV19|TRBJ1-6
CASSLHRRDRRGNSPLHF
TGTGCCAGTAGTCTCCATAGGCGGGACCGTAGAGGCAATTCACCCCTCCACTTT
>TRBD1|few|TRBV2|TRBJ1-3
CASSEDQGGVRLYSGNTIYF
TGTGCCAGCAGTGAAGATCAGGGGGGGGTCCGACTATATTCTGGAAACACCATATATTTT